A single sample gave rise to the 19 T cell receptor beta chains below, sequenced in a study of glioma-infiltrating T cells. The iRepertoire nested amplicon-rescue multiplex PCR amplified TCR alpha and beta CDR3s from RNA. Each CDR3 protein is one row after TCRdb ran MiXCR on the multiplex PCR reads. The sample records roughly 350,000 distinct CDR3 sequences, 41% being singletons. Sequences were obtained from glioma tissue, nonneoplastic brain tissue, or PBMCs (not recorded which). The receptors derive from a human donor with low-grade glioma or glioblastoma, undergoing nonglioma brain surgery, or in good health (not recorded which).

With regard to this clonotype: The junction does not match germline at one end; this may be a read error. This chain joins TRBV6-1 and TRBJ2-6; D is perhaps TRBD1 (5 bases). The germline V gene encodes CDR1 MNHNS and CDR2 SASEGT. The CDR3 covers 15 residues. The CDR3 DNA is TGTGCCAGCAGGAGAGACAGTGCTGGGGCCGACGTCCTGACTTTC. Translated, it gives CASRRDSAGADVLTF.

This clonotype was seen a handful of times. V usage is TRBV20-1 and J usage is TRBJ2-1; 11 bases are shared with TRBD2. Trimming cost V 3 bases and J 6 bases; bases outside gene matches: 13. This CDR3 region has 17 residues. CDR1 and CDR2 from the germline V gene are DFQATT and SNEGSKA (reference sequence). CDR3 protein: CSASEELAGAGGNEQFF. The DNA for the CDR3 is TGCAGTGCTAGTGAGGAACTAGCGGGAGCGGGCGGCAATGAGCAGTTCTTC.

This clonotype was counted a few times. The V call is TRBV11-2, the J call TRBJ1-1; D is uncertain. Trimming cost V 6 bases and J 4 bases, with 9 bases left between them. There are 12 residues in the CDR3. Germline V CDR1 and CDR2: SGHAT, FQNNGV. CDR3 sequence (DNA): TGTGCCAGCAGGTCAGGTGGCACTGAAGCTTTCTTT. Amino acid sequence: CASRSGGTEAFF.

V is TRBV11-3 and J is TRBJ2-6; D unclear. The CDR3 runs 17 residues. CDR1 is SGHNT, CDR2 YENEEA, per germline. The V end was cut by 5 bases, the J end by 0 bases, with 14 bases between. The CDR3, as DNA: TGTGCCAGCAGCCCCCGCGGCGTAACCTCTGGGGCCAACGTCCTGACTTTC. This sequence encodes CASSPRGVTSGANVLTF.

The chain joins TRBV12-3 or TRBV12-4 to TRBJ2-7; no clear D. The ends were cut back, 5 bases at V and 1 base at J, with 12 bases in the middle. The CDR3 loop spans 14 amino acids. CDR3 DNA: TGTGCCAGCAGTCCCCCGGCCCGATCCTACGAGCAGTACTTC. This translates into CASSPPARSYEQYF.

The CDR3 nucleotides are TGTGCCAGCAGCCCCTTGACAGGGGGCGTTGAGACCCAGTACTTC. This gives the protein CASSPLTGGVETQYF. V gene TRBV5-4 combines with J gene TRBJ2-5; 10 bases line up with TRBD1. The V and J ends lost 4 bases and 5 bases, in that order; junction bases with no gene match: 8. The CDR3 has 15 residues. Germline V gene sequence: CDR1 SGHNT, CDR2 YYREEE (reference sequence).

This rearrangement joins TRBV20-1 to TRBJ1-3; no definite D call. The V and J ends lost 3 bases and 0 bases respectively, with 9 bases between them. CDR1 is DFQATT, CDR2 SNEGSKA, per germline (reference sequence). CDR3 size: 14 residues. CDR3 protein: CSARAHGSGNTIYF. As DNA, the CDR3 is TGCAGTGCTAGGGCCCATGGCTCTGGAAACACCATATATTTT.

Concerning this clonotype: With a much larger clone just one base away, this may be a read error. The chain couples TRBV28 to TRBJ2-1; D is possibly TRBD1 (6 bases). The CDR3 has 13 residues. Looked up from germline, CDR1 is MDHEN and CDR2 is SYDVKM. The CDR3 region is CASSAGVYNEHFF. The CDR3 region has the DNA TGTGCCAGCAGTGCAGGGGTTTACAATGAGCACTTCTTC.

This clonotype appeared many times. The rearrangement links TRBV28 to TRBJ2-7, with 8 bases matching TRBD1. Trimming removed 5 bases from V and 4 bases from J; junction bases left unmatched: 13. Germline loops: CDR1 MDHEN, CDR2 SYDVKM. CDR3 length equals 16 residues. CDR3 loop: CASSPPGTGSLYEQYF. CDR3 DNA sequence: TGTGCCAGCAGTCCCCCCGGGACAGGTTCCTTATACGAGCAGTACTTC.

A few counts support this clonotype. The gene calls are TRBV4-1 and TRBJ2-1, with a tentative D call TRBD2 (5 bases). The V end lost 4 bases, the J end lost 6 bases, and 13 bases lay between the germline ends. CDR1 is MGHRA, CDR2 YSYEKL, per germline. The CDR3 is made up of 14 amino acids. Written as DNA, the CDR3 is TGCGCCAGCAGCCGGACTCAGGAGGCCAATGAGCAGTTCTTC. Residues: CASSRTQEANEQFF.

A few counts support this clonotype. At one of its ends the junction is not consistent with the germline gene, which may arise from a read error. This sequence joins TRBV6-1 and TRBJ1-5; D not resolved. Looked up from germline, CDR1 is MNHNS and CDR2 is SASEGT. This CDR3 region has 12 residues. CDR3 bases: TGTGCCATCAGTGAAGTGAACCAGCCCCAGCATTTT. As protein: CAISEVNQPQHF.

For this clonotype: A read error is likely, as this CDR3 ends without the conserved phenylalanine or tryptophan. The chain joins TRBV7-7 to TRBJ2-7; 8 nucleotides agree with TRBD2. The V gene's germline CDR1 is SSHAT and CDR2 FNYEAQ (reference sequence). There are 15 residues in the CDR3. The CDR3: CASSQGLAGPYEQYI. The CDR3 DNA reads TGCGCCAGCAGCCAAGGCCTAGCGGGCCCCTACGAGCAGTACATC.

The chain is built from TRBV20-1 and TRBJ2-3; D unclear. CDR1 DFQATT and CDR2 SNEGSKA come from the germline V gene (reference sequence). The CDR3 sequence is 12 residues long. CDR3 sequence: CSVGAATDTQYF. In nucleotides, the CDR3 is TGCAGCGTCGGAGCCGCCACAGATACGCAGTATTTT.

This clonotype was recorded a few times. The V and J genes are TRBV25-1 and TRBJ2-3, with unresolved D. Trimming pared 3 bases from V and 0 bases from J, leaving 13 bases between. The germline V gene encodes CDR1 MGHDK and CDR2 SYGVNS. This CDR3 contains 16 residues. This CDR3 is CASSDPRQFSTDTQYF. The CDR3 DNA sequence: TGTGCCAGCAGTGATCCTCGTCAGTTTAGCACAGATACGCAGTATTTT.

With respect to this clonotype: It may be a read error: a sequence one base away is much more abundant. The rearrangement uses TRBV27 and TRBJ2-3; no clear D gene. The length of the CDR3 is 14 residues. Trimming stripped 1 base from V and 6 bases from J, with 11 bases between. Germline CDR1 reads MNHEY; CDR2 reads SMNVEV (reference sequence). The DNA for the CDR3 is TGTGCCAGCAGTTTATATTCGGCTCTCGATACGCAGTATTTT. Its protein is CASSLYSALDTQYF.

With regard to this clonotype: The CDR3 does not close with the conserved phenylalanine or tryptophan, likely indicating a read error. The chain has TRBV7-3 and TRBJ1-5; 10 bases fit TRBD1. This CDR3 is 15 amino acids long. Germline lookup yields CDR1 SGHTA and CDR2 FQGTGA. V was pared by 5 bases and J by 5 bases, with 6 bases of the junction left unmatched. The CDR3 loop reads CASSTRQGADQPQHL. The CDR3 DNA follows: TGTGCCAGCAGCACCCGACAGGGGGCGGATCAGCCCCAGCATCTT.

As for this clonotype: This clone may be a read error of a much larger clone one base away. The chain is built from TRBV7-9 and TRBJ1-1; TRBD1 is a possible D gene (6 bases). Looked up from germline, CDR1 is SEHNR and CDR2 is FQNEAQ (reference sequence). The CDR3 runs 14 residues. The CDR3 sequence: CAGSFRTAPTEAFF. CDR3 DNA sequence: TGTGCCGGCAGCTTCCGGACAGCCCCCACTGAAGCTTTCTTT.

Details on this clonotype: A junction end diverges from the germline sequence, so it may reflect a read error. The chain links TRBV24-1 to TRBJ2-5; tentative D call: TRBD1 (6 bases). The CDR3 is made up of 14 amino acids. Looked up from germline, CDR1 is KGHDR and CDR2 is SFDVKD. CDR3 DNA: TGTGCCACCAGTGTGGGGACAAACCAAGAGAGCCAGTACTTC. It encodes CATSVGTNQESQYF.

The V and J genes are TRBV28 and TRBJ2-7; unclear D gene. Trimming left V 5 bases short and J 6 bases short, with 8 bases between. Germline loops: CDR1 MDHEN, CDR2 SYDVKM. The CDR3 has 11 residues. The DNA for the CDR3 is TGTGCCAGCAGTGGAGTAATCGAGCAGTACTTC. Residues: CASSGVIEQYF.